This T cell receptor beta chain is from a study of OX40 agonist ivuxolimab in advanced cancers. Whole-study results and caveats: The mean number of expanded clones was higher in CD8+ T cells than in CD4+.

Per the germline V gene, CDR1 is LNHNV and CDR2 is YYDKDF (reference sequence). V gave up 0 bases and J gave up 7 bases; unmatched junction bases: 8. This CDR3 has 15 amino acids. This clone is large (0.1 to 1%). Its antigen is currently unknown. The method was immunoSEQ multiplex PCR; TCRdb's version includes in-frame clones alone and lacks a portion of them. Of about 26,000 clones detected, around four fifths appear once; the ten largest clones hold about 26%. This rearrangement joins TRBV15 to TRBJ2-7; TRBD1 aligns across 8 bases. The sequencing used CD4+ or CD8+ T cells sorted from blood, collected in a trial of the OX40 agonist ivuxolimab. The receptor was derived from an adult with an advanced solid tumor such as melanoma, head and neck, liver or kidney cancer. CDR3 residues: CATSREAGGAGEQYF. For the CDR3, the DNA is TGTGCCACCAGCAGAGAGGCAGGGGGCGCGGGGGAGCAGTACTTC.